Each of the 27 T cell receptor beta chains below was sequenced from the same sample in a study of T cell changes during pregnancy in multiple sclerosis. TCRdb's table, derived via immunoSEQ multiplex PCR, lists solely in-frame clones and lacks some. This sample has roughly 57,000 clones, with roughly nine tenths found just once. The source material was CD8+ T cells from peripheral blood mononuclear cells, sampled before pregnancy. The receptors shown here come from a female donor with multiple sclerosis, enrolled in a pregnancy study.

V usage is TRBV4-3 and J usage is TRBJ2-4, with D possibly TRBD1 on 6 matching bases. Germline V gives CDR1 LGHNA, CDR2 YSLEER. Trimming removed 0 bases at V and 5 bases at J, with 14 bases between. The CDR3 totals 16 residues. As DNA, the CDR3 is TGCGCCAGCAGCCAAGATATTTGGGCAGGGGAAAACATTCAGTACTTC. Amino acids: CASSQDIWAGENIQYF.

The chain couples TRBV5-1 to TRBJ2-7, with D unresolved. Germline lookup yields CDR1 SGHRS and CDR2 YFSETQ. V shed 4 bases and J shed 0 bases, with 5 bases lying between them. This CDR3 comprises 12 residues. CDR3 region: CASSPSSYEQYF. CDR3 coding DNA: TGCGCCAGCAGCCCGAGCTCCTACGAGCAGTACTTC.

This clone is termed medium-sized. The J gene is TRBJ1-2, the V gene TRBV5-1; 8 nucleotides align to TRBD1. Germline CDR1 reads SGHRS; CDR2 reads YFSETQ. V shed 0 bases, J shed 5 bases, and the junction held 12 bases outside the gene matches. CDR3 size: 17 residues. CDR3 residues: CASSLDGAGGERYGYTF. In DNA form, the CDR3 reads TGCGCCAGCAGCTTGGATGGTGCAGGGGGCGAAAGATATGGCTACACCTTC. Filled out from reference TRBV5-1 and TRBJ1-2, the complete variable domain reads KAGVTQTPRYLIKTRGQQVTLSCSPISGHRSVSWYQQTPGQGLQFLFEYFSETQRNKGNFPGRFSGRQFSNSRSEMNVSTLELGDSALYLCASSLDGAGGERYGYTFGSGTRLTVV.

The chain links TRBV15 to TRBJ2-2, with 9 positions matching TRBD1. This CDR3 spans 15 amino acids. V trimming: 4 bases; J trimming: 5 bases; junction bases outside the gene matches: 5. CDR1 is LNHNV, CDR2 YYDKDF, per germline (reference sequence). The CDR3, as DNA: TGTGCCACCAGCAAGGACAGGGGTCGAACCGGGGAGCTGTTTTTT. Amino acids: CATSKDRGRTGELFF.

This chain links TRBV27 with TRBJ1-1, with TRBD1 as a possible D gene (6 bases). Germline CDR1 MNHEY, CDR2 SMNVEV (reference sequence). V was clipped by 5 bases and J by 0 bases, with 10 bases between them. The CDR3 loop spans 14 amino acids. CDR3 bases: TGTGCCAGCAGTCGGACAGTCATGAACACTGAAGCTTTCTTT. It specifies CASSRTVMNTEAFF.

This rearrangement joins TRBV6-5 to TRBJ1-1; D not certain. The CDR3 runs 15 residues. Germline CDR1 reads MNHEY; CDR2 reads SVGAGI. Trimming took off 6 bases at V and 0 bases at J, with 14 bases between the two ends. The CDR3: CASSPLAGLNTEAFF. The CDR3 DNA follows: TGTGCCAGCAGCCCCCTTGCAGGCTTGAACACTGAAGCTTTCTTT.

CDR3 region: CASSSGLQETQYF. Written as DNA, the CDR3 is TGCGCCAGCAGCTCGGGACTTCAAGAGACCCAGTACTTC. The chain links TRBV5-1 to TRBJ2-5, with a possible D match to TRBD2 (6 bases). Trimming stripped 3 bases from V and 2 bases from J, with 8 bases between. There are 13 residues in the CDR3. Germline-derived CDR1 and CDR2 are SGHRS and YFSETQ.

The J gene is TRBJ1-1, the V gene TRBV2, with D hard to call. CDR3 length: 11 amino acids. V shed 8 bases and J shed 3 bases, with 7 bases lying between them. Germline V gene sequence: CDR1 SNHLY, CDR2 FYNNEI. The CDR3 is CASDGDTEAFF. DNA for the CDR3: TGTGCCAGCGACGGGGACACTGAAGCTTTCTTT.

This chain links TRBV9 with TRBJ2-7; D might be TRBD1 (5 bases). Per germline, CDR1 SGDLS and CDR2 YYNGEE. The CDR3 is 12 amino acids. V was clipped by 4 bases and J by 4 bases, with 9 bases between them. CDR3 in DNA: TGTGCCAGCAGCTCCGACAGTTACGAGCAGTACTTC. Residues: CASSSDSYEQYF.

The rearrangement joins TRBV9 to TRBJ1-1; D possibly corresponds to TRBD1 (5 bases). The germline V and J ends were trimmed by 2 bases and 4 bases, with 15 bases remaining between them. The length of the CDR3 is 15 residues. Germline CDR1 SGDLS, CDR2 YYNGEE. The CDR3 nucleotides read TGTGCCAGCAGCGTGGGGAGGGGCCCAGGCACTGAAGCTTTCTTT. It codes for CASSVGRGPGTEAFF. Using reference TRBV9 and TRBJ1-1 for the parts outside the CDR3, the full variable domain is DSGVTQTPKHLITATGQRVTLRCSPRSGDLSVYWYQQSLDQGLQFLIQYYNGEERAKGNILERFSAQQFPDLHSELNLSSLELGDSALYFCASSVGRGPGTEAFFGQGTRLTVV.

This sequence joins TRBV7-6 and TRBJ1-2, with 7 bases aligning to TRBD1. This CDR3 spans 15 amino acids. Germline assignment: CDR1 SGHVS and CDR2 FNYEAQ. V was pared by 1 base and J by 6 bases, with 8 bases of the junction left unmatched. This CDR3 is CASSLVSGGEDGYTF. The CDR3 DNA reads as TGTGCCAGCAGCTTAGTTTCAGGGGGAGAGGATGGCTACACCTTC.

J is TRBJ2-3 and V is TRBV4-3; 7 positions match TRBD2. V dropped 1 base and J dropped 1; count of bases not matched to a gene: 2. The CDR3 is 15 residues long. Per germline, CDR1 LGHNA and CDR2 YSLEER. CDR3 loop: CASSQGAGGTDTQYF. CDR3 in DNA: TGCGCCAGCAGCCAAGGGGCGGGGGGCACAGATACGCAGTATTTT.

The CDR3 DNA sequence: TGCGCCAGCAGCCAAGATGGGGGGGGTGGTACAGATACGCAGTATTTT. Its translation: CASSQDGGGGTDTQYF. The V call is TRBV4-3, the J call TRBJ2-3; 7 nucleotides match TRBD2. In germline, CDR1 is LGHNA, CDR2 YSLEER. The CDR3 has 16 amino acids. V lost 0 bases and J lost 3; bases outside the gene matches: 6.

The V and J genes are TRBV7-9 and TRBJ2-3, with TRBD2 identical over 15 bases. Germline V gene sequence: CDR1 SEHNR, CDR2 FQNEAQ (reference sequence). Trimming took 10 bases from V and 4 from J; bases not matched to a gene: 12. This CDR3 is built from 17 residues. The CDR3 sequence is CAIPGTSGGTTADTQYF. The CDR3 DNA sequence: TGTGCCATCCCGGGGACTAGCGGGGGGACGACGGCAGATACGCAGTATTTT.

On this clone: The final CDR3 position lacks the conserved phenylalanine or tryptophan, pointing to a likely read error. The chain employs TRBV4-1 and TRBJ1-2, with D possibly matching TRBD1 (6 bases). The V end was cut by 0 bases, the J end by 8 bases, with 16 bases between. Per germline, CDR1 MGHRA and CDR2 YSYEKL. This CDR3 region has 15 residues. As DNA, the CDR3 is TGCGCCAGCAGCCAAGATCGGGCAGGGGTGATAGGCTACACCTCC. It yields the protein CASSQDRAGVIGYTS.

The chain couples TRBV5-4 to TRBJ2-7; 7 bases fit TRBD1. The ends lost 4 bases at V and 4 bases at J; junction bases unmatched: 8. The CDR3 covers 14 residues. The germline V gene encodes CDR1 SGHNT and CDR2 YYREEE (reference sequence). The CDR3 is CASSVRDSVYEQYF. The CDR3 region has the DNA TGTGCCAGCAGCGTACGGGACAGCGTATACGAGCAGTACTTC.

V usage is TRBV6-1 and J usage is TRBJ2-1; D unresolved. The germline gives CDR1 MNHNS, CDR2 SASEGT. With 9 bases removed from V and 9 bases from J, the gap between germline ends came to 9 bases. The CDR3 has 10 amino acids. DNA for the CDR3: TGTGCCAGGGGCCCAGGTGAGCAGTTCTTC. It specifies CARGPGEQFF.

The gene calls are TRBV5-6 and TRBJ2-3; weak D call: TRBD1 (5 bases). Between the trimmed V and J ends, which lost 4 bases and 4 bases, there was a span of 7 bases. Per the germline V gene, CDR1 is SGHDT and CDR2 is YYEEEE. This CDR3 region has 12 residues. The CDR3 reads CASSPQADTQYF. CDR3 sequence (DNA): TGTGCCAGCAGCCCACAGGCAGATACGCAGTATTTT.

This clone has just one count. The chain couples TRBV11-2 to TRBJ2-5; maybe TRBD1 (6 bases). This CDR3 has 15 residues. V was shortened by 5 bases and J by 0 bases, with 13 bases between the two germline ends. CDR1 is SGHAT and CDR2 is FQNNGV in the germline V gene. For the CDR3, the DNA is TGTGCCAGCAGCGCCACTCAGGGGTACCAAGAGACCCAGTACTTC. Residues: CASSATQGYQETQYF.

The rearrangement links TRBV21-1 to TRBJ2-7; the table names TRBD1, a call not compared with the DNA. TRBV21-1 is shown as a pseudogene. The CDR3 is 15 amino acids. Here the CDR3 DNA reads TGTGCCAGCAGCAAAGGCCGGGCAGGGCGGAACGAGCAGTACTTC. This encodes CASSKGRAGRNEQYF.

The chain has TRBV5-5 and TRBJ2-7; D might be TRBD2 (6 bases). Trimming took 1 base from V and 3 from J, leaving 8 bases between them. CDR3 length: 13 residues. Per germline, CDR1 SGHKS and CDR2 YYEKEE (reference sequence). CDR3 region: CASSLLDYYEQYF. The CDR3 bases are TGTGCCAGCAGCTTGTTGGACTACTACGAGCAGTACTTC.

The chain links TRBV7-9 to TRBJ2-1, with TRBD1 identical over 11 bases. This CDR3 region has 15 residues. V was pared by 3 bases and J by 9 bases, with 7 bases of the junction left unmatched. Germline-derived CDR1 and CDR2 are SEHNR and FQNEAQ (reference sequence). The DNA of the CDR3 is TGTGCCAGCAGCTTTCCCGGACAGGGGGCGCTTGAGCAGTTCTTC. Translating gives CASSFPGQGALEQFF.

This rearrangement joins TRBV13 to TRBJ2-3; weak D call: TRBD1 (7 bases). The V end was cut by 5 bases, the J end by 6 bases, with 15 bases between. Germline assignment: CDR1 PRHDT and CDR2 FYEKMQ (reference sequence). This CDR3 has 14 amino acids. CDR3 nucleotide sequence: TGTGCCAGCAGCCCTCAGGGGGGCGGGGATACGCAGTATTTT. Translating it yields CASSPQGGGDTQYF.

This clone was seen once. The rearrangement uses TRBV19 and TRBJ1-2, with 9 bases that match TRBD1. The V gene's germline CDR1 is LNHDA and CDR2 SQIVND (reference sequence). This CDR3 spans 15 amino acids. The V gene end was trimmed by 2 bases and the J gene end by 6 bases; junction bases not matched to a gene: 7. The CDR3 bases are TGTGCCAGTAGTATAAAGGACAGGGGTATCAATGGCTACACCTTC. Protein sequence: CASSIKDRGINGYTF.

V gene TRBV7-7 combines with J gene TRBJ2-3; 9 nucleotides line up with TRBD2. The ends lost 5 bases at V and 4 bases at J; junction bases unmatched: 7. The V gene's germline CDR1 is SSHAT and CDR2 FNYEAQ (reference sequence). The length of the CDR3 is 15 residues. CDR3 bases: TGTGCCAGCAGCGAAGCGCTAGCGGGGCCAGATACGCAGTATTTT. Translating it yields CASSEALAGPDTQYF. The variable domain in full, with the rest retrieved from reference TRBV7-7 and TRBJ2-3, is GAGVSQSPRYKVTKRGQDVTLRCDPISSHATLYWYQQALGQGPEFLTYFNYEAQPDKSGLPSDRFSAERPEGSISTLTIQRTEQRDSAMYRCASSEALAGPDTQYFGPGTRLTVL.

This clone has just one count. V and J are TRBV5-4 and TRBJ1-2; D might be TRBD1 (6 bases). The CDR3 loop spans 14 amino acids. Germline-derived CDR1 and CDR2 are SGHNT and YYREEE (reference sequence). The V gene lost 3 bases and the J gene lost 8 bases, with 17 bases spanning the gap. The CDR3 nucleotides read TGTGCCAGCAGCTCCGGGAGGGGGTCAGAGGGCTACACCTTC. This sequence encodes CASSSGRGSEGYTF.

J is TRBJ2-2 and V is TRBV7-3; 10 positions match TRBD2. Germline trimming cut 5 bases from V and 6 bases from J; bases unmatched to any gene: 6. CDR3 length: 15 residues. The V gene's germline CDR1 is SGHTA and CDR2 FQGTGA. In DNA form, the CDR3 reads TGTGCCAGCAGCCCTAGCGGGGGAGGGGCCGGGGAGCTGTTTTTT. Translated: CASSPSGGGAGELFF.